The rows below give T cell receptor beta chains drawn from one sample of a study of CD8 T cells in ankylosing spondylitis. TCRdb itself ran the 5' RACE reads through MiXCR, one entry per CDR3 protein. This sample has a few hundred thousand distinct CDR3 sequences, with roughly 13% found just once. Sequencing was carried out using blood, either unsorted or a sorted T cell fraction (not recorded which). The receptor source for this set is a male donor with ankylosing spondylitis. Both conserved end residues are part of each CDR3. A D gene is named only where the DNA matches it firmly. Where a row states a size, it is once, few, many or the class of an expanded clone; other rows omit it.

clone_size: NA; v_call: TRBV10-3; j_call: TRBJ1-4; d_call: NA; cdr3_aa: CAISGAGRSGELFF; cdr3_nt: TGTGCCATCAGTGGGGCCGGGCGCTCCGGGGAACTGTTTTTT
clone_size: NA; v_call: TRBV6-2/TRBV6-3; j_call: TRBJ1-1; d_call: NA; cdr3_aa: CASSFSGSRAFF; cdr3_nt: TGTGCCAGCAGTTTCTCGGGATCGCGAGCTTTCTTT
clone_size: few; v_call: TRBV7-2; j_call: TRBJ1-2; d_call: NA; cdr3_aa: CASSLGAGRDHTF; cdr3_nt: TGTGCCAGCAGCTTAGGCGCGGGGAGGGACCACACCTTC
clone_size: many; v_call: TRBV12-3/TRBV12-4; j_call: TRBJ1-3; d_call: NA; cdr3_aa: CASIPTPFSGNTIYF; cdr3_nt: TGTGCCAGCATCCCAACTCCCTTCTCTGGAAACACCATATATTTT
clone_size: few; v_call: TRBV20-1; j_call: TRBJ2-5; d_call: NA; cdr3_aa: CSAPLESQETQYF; cdr3_nt: TGCAGTGCCCCACTCGAATCACAAGAGACCCAGTACTTC
clone_size: NA; v_call: TRBV20-1; j_call: TRBJ1-2; d_call: NA; cdr3_aa: CSPWGGGNGYTF; cdr3_nt: TGCAGTCCGTGGGGGGGGGGGAATGGCTACACCTTC
clone_size: NA; v_call: TRBV29-1; j_call: TRBJ2-1; d_call: NA; cdr3_aa: CSVQIGERQFF; cdr3_nt: TGCAGCGTTCAAATAGGGGAAAGGCAGTTCTTC
clone_size: many; v_call: TRBV5-5; j_call: TRBJ1-1; d_call: NA; cdr3_aa: CASSLDYVNTEAFF; cdr3_nt: TGTGCCAGCAGCTTGGATTATGTAAACACTGAAGCTTTCTTT
clone_size: few; v_call: TRBV20-1; j_call: TRBJ2-5; d_call: NA; cdr3_aa: CSASRSPDLQETQYF; cdr3_nt: TGCAGTGCTAGTCGCTCGCCCGACCTCCAAGAGACCCAGTACTTC
clone_size: NA; v_call: TRBV6-2/TRBV6-3; j_call: TRBJ2-1; d_call: NA; cdr3_aa: CASSRRAGSSYNEQFF; cdr3_nt: TGTGCCAGCAGCCGGCGGGCGGGGAGCTCCTACAATGAGCAGTTCTTC
clone_size: few; v_call: TRBV7-2; j_call: TRBJ1-2; d_call: NA; cdr3_aa: CASSLAQGVNYGYTF; cdr3_nt: TGTGCCAGCAGCTTAGCGCAGGGAGTGAACTATGGCTACACCTTC
clone_size: few; v_call: TRBV29-1; j_call: TRBJ1-3; d_call: NA; cdr3_aa: CSVEEWAGGNTIYF; cdr3_nt: TGCAGCGTTGAGGAGTGGGCTGGGGGAAACACCATATATTTT
clone_size: many; v_call: TRBV5-6; j_call: TRBJ2-6; d_call: TRBD1; cdr3_aa: CASSLGQVLSSGANVLTF; cdr3_nt: TGTGCCAGCAGCCTTGGACAGGTTCTCTCCTCTGGGGCCAACGTCCTGACTTTC
clone_size: NA; v_call: TRBV19; j_call: TRBJ1-1; d_call: NA; cdr3_aa: CASSIPNRLNTEAFF; cdr3_nt: TGTGCCAGTAGTATACCTAACAGGTTGAACACTGAAGCTTTCTTT
clone_size: NA; v_call: TRBV4-2; j_call: TRBJ1-3; d_call: NA; cdr3_aa: CASASSGNTIYF; cdr3_nt: TGTGCCAGTGCGAGCTCTGGAAACACCATATATTTT
clone_size: few; v_call: TRBV20-1; j_call: TRBJ2-7; d_call: NA; cdr3_aa: CSARVLGQLTYEQYF; cdr3_nt: TGCAGTGCTAGAGTCTTAGGACAACTGACCTACGAGCAGTACTTC
clone_size: NA; v_call: TRBV5-1; j_call: TRBJ2-1; d_call: NA; cdr3_aa: CASSANRVQFF; cdr3_nt: TGCGCCAGCAGCGCCAACAGGGTACAGTTCTTC
clone_size: few; v_call: TRBV24-1; j_call: TRBJ2-2; d_call: NA; cdr3_aa: CATSDTAGGANTGELFF; cdr3_nt: TGTGCCACCAGTGATACAGCGGGCGGGGCGAACACCGGGGAGCTGTTTTTT
clone_size: NA; v_call: TRBV11-3; j_call: TRBJ2-1; d_call: TRBD2; cdr3_aa: CASSLVWTSGTNEQFF; cdr3_nt: TGTGCCAGCAGCTTAGTTTGGACTAGCGGGACTAATGAGCAGTTCTTC
clone_size: few; v_call: TRBV24-1; j_call: TRBJ1-6; d_call: NA; cdr3_aa: CATSDAGNSPLHF; cdr3_nt: TGTGCCACCAGTGATGCCGGAAATTCACCCCTCCACTTT
clone_size: many; v_call: TRBV10-3; j_call: TRBJ2-1; d_call: TRBD1; cdr3_aa: CAISPGGRVSTMSPIF; cdr3_nt: TGTGCCATCAGCCCAGGGGGCAGGGTCTCTACAATGAGCCCTATCTTC
clone_size: few; v_call: TRBV7-7; j_call: TRBJ1-1; d_call: NA; cdr3_aa: CASSPSTHWGDTEAFF; cdr3_nt: TGTGCCAGCAGCCCGTCGACACATTGGGGGGACACTGAAGCTTTCTTT